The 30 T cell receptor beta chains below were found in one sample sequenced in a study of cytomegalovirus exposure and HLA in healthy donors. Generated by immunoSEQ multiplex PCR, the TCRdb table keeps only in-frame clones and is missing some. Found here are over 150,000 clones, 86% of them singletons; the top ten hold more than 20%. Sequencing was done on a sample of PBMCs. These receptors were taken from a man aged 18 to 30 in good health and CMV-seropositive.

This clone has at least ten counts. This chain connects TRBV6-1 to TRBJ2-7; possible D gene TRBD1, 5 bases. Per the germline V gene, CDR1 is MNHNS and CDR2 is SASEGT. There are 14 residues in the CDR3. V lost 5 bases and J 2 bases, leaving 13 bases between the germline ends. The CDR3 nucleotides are TGTGCCAGCAGTCCCTCGGACAATCCCTACGAGCAGTACTTC. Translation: CASSPSDNPYEQYF.

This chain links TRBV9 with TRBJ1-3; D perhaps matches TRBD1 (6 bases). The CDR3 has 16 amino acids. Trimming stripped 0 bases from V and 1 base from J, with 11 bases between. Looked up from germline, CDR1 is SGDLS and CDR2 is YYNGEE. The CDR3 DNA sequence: TGTGCCAGCAGCGTAGGCTTCAGGGGATCTGGAAACACCATATATTTT. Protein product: CASSVGFRGSGNTIYF.

The CDR3 DNA reads as TGTGCATCCTCCCCGGGAGATACGCAGTATTTT. Translation: CASSPGDTQYF. The chain couples TRBV18 to TRBJ2-3; D is undetermined. CDR3 length: 11 residues. Germline V gene lookup returns CDR1 KGHSH and CDR2 LQKENI.

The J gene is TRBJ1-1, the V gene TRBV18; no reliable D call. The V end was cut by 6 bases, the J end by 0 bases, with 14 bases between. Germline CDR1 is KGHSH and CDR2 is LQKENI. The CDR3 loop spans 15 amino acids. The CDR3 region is CASSPPEAMNTEAFF. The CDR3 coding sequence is TGTGCCAGCTCCCCCCCTGAGGCCATGAACACTGAAGCTTTCTTT.

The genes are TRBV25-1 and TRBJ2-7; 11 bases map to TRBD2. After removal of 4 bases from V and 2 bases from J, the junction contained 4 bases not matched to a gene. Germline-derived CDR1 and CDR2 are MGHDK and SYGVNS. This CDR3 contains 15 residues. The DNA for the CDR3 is TGTGCCAGCAGTGCTGGGACTAGCGGAGCCTACGAGCAGTACTTC. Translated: CASSAGTSGAYEQYF.

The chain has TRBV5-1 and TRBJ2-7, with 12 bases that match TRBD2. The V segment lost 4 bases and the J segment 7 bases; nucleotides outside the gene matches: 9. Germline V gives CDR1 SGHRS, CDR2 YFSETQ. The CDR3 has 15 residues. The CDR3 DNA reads TGCGCCAGCAGCCACACGACTAGCGGGAGCGGGGAGCAGTACTTC. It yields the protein CASSHTTSGSGEQYF.

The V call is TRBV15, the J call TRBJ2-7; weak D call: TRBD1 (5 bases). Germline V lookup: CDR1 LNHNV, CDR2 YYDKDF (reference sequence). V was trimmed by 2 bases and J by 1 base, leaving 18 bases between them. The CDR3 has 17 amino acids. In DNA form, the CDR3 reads TGTGCCACCAGCAGACCGGCCCCCCAGGGCCGATCCTACGAGCAGTACTTC. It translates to CATSRPAPQGRSYEQYF.

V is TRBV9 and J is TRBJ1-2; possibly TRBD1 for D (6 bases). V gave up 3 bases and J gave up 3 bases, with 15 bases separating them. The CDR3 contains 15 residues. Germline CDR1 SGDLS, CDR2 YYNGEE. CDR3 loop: CASSANRQVDYGYTF. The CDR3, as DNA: TGTGCCAGCAGCGCCAACCGACAGGTGGACTATGGCTACACCTTC.

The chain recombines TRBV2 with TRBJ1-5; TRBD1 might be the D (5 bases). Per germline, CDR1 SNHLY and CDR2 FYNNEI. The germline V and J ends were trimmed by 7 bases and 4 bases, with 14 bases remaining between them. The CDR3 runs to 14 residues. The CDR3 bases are TGTGCCAGCACCAACGGCGGGGGGAATCAGCCCCAGCATTTT. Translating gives CASTNGGGNQPQHF.

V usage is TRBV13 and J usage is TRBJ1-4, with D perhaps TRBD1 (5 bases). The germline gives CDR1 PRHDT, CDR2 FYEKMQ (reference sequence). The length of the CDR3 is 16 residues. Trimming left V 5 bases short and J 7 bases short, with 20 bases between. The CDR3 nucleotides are TGTGCCAGCAGCCGCGCTTCCCGGGGGTCAAGTGAAAAACTGTTTTTT. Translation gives CASSRASRGSSEKLFF.

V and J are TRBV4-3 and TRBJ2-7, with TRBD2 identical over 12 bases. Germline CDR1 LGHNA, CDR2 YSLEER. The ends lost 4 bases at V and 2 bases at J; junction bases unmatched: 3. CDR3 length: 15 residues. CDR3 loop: CASSPLAGGTYEQYF. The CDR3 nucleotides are TGCGCCAGCAGCCCACTAGCGGGAGGTACCTACGAGCAGTACTTC.

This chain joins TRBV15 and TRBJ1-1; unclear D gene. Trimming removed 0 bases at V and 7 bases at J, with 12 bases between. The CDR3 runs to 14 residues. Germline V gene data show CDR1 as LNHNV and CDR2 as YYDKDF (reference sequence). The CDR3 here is CATSRDSAGDEAFF. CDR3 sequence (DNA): TGTGCCACCAGCAGAGATTCGGCAGGCGATGAAGCTTTCTTT.

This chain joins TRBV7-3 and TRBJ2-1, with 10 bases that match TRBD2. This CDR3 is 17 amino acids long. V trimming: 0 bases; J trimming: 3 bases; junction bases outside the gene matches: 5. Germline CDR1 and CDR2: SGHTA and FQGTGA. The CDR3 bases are TGTGCCAGCAGCTTAACGGGAAGGACTAGCGGCTACAATGAGCAGTTCTTC. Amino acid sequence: CASSLTGRTSGYNEQFF.

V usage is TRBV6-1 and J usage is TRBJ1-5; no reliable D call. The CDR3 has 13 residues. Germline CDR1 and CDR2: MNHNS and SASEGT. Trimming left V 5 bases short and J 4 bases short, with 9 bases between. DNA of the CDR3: TGTGCCAGCAGTCGACCGGGGAATCAGCCCCAGCATTTT. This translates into CASSRPGNQPQHF.

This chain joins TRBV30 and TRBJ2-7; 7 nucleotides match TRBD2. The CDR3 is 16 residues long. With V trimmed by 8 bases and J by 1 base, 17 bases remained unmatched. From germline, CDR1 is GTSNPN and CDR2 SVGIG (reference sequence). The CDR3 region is CALQTSWGTHSYEQYF. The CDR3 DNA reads TGTGCCCTTCAGACTAGCTGGGGGACCCATTCCTACGAGCAGTACTTC.

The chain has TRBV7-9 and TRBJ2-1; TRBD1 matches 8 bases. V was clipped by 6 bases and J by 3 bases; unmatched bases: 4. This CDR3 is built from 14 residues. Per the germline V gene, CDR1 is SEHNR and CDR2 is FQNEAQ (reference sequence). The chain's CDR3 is CASRLGQGYNEQFF. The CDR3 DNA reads TGTGCCAGCAGGCTTGGACAGGGCTACAATGAGCAGTTCTTC.

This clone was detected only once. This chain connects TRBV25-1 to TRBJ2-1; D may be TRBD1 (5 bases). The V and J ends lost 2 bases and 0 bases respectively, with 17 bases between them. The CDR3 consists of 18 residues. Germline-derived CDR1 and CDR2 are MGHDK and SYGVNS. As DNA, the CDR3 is TGTGCCAGCAGTGAAGATATCTGGACACCGAGCTCCTACAATGAGCAGTTCTTC. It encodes CASSEDIWTPSSYNEQFF.

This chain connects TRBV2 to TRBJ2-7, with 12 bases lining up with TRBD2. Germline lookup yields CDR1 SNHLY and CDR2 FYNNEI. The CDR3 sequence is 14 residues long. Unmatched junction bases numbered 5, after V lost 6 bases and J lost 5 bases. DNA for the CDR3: TGTGCCAGCAGAGAACTAGCGGGGGGCCACGAGCAGTACTTC. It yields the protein CASRELAGGHEQYF.

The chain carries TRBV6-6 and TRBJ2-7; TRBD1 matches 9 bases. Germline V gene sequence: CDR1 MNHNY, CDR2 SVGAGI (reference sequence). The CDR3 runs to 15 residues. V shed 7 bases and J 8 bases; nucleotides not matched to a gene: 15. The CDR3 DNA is TGTGCCAGCACCCCCGCGGGGGACAGGGAGCGAAAGCAGTACTTC. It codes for CASTPAGDRERKQYF.

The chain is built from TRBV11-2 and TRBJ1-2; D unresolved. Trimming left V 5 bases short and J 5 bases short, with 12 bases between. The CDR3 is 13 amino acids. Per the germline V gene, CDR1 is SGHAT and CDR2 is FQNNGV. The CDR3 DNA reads TGTGCCAGCAGCCTGCTAGGAGGGTATGGCTACACCTTC. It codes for CASSLLGGYGYTF.

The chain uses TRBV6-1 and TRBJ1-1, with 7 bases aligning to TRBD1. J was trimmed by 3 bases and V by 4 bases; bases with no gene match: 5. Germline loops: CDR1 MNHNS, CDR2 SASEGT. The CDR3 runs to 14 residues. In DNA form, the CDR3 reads TGTGCCAGCAGTGGGGCGGGACAGTACACTGAAGCTTTCTTT. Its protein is CASSGAGQYTEAFF.

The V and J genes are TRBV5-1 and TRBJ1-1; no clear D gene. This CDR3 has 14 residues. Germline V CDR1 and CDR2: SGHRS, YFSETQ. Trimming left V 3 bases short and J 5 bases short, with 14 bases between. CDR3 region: CASSSKAVETEAFF. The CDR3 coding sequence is TGCGCCAGCAGCTCTAAGGCGGTCGAGACTGAAGCTTTCTTT.

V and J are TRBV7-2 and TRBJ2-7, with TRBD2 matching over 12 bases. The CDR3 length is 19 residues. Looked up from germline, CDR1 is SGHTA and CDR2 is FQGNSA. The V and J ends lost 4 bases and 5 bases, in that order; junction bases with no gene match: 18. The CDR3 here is CASSSKNLAGGRLGHEQYF. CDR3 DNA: TGTGCCAGCAGCTCCAAAAACCTAGCGGGGGGGAGGTTGGGCCACGAGCAGTACTTC.

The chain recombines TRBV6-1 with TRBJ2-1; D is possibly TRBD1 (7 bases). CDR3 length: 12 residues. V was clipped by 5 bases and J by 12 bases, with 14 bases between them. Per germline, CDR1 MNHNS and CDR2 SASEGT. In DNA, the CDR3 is TGTGCCAGCAGTTATCCCCAGGGGGGGCAGTTCTTC. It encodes CASSYPQGGQFF.

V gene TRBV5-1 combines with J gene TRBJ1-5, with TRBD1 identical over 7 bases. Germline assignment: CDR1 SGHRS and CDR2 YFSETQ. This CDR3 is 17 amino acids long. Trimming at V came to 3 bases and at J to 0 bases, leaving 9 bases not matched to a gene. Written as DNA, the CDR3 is TGCGCCAGCAGCTCGAGGCGGACAGGTTATAGCAATCAGCCCCAGCATTTT. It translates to CASSSRRTGYSNQPQHF.

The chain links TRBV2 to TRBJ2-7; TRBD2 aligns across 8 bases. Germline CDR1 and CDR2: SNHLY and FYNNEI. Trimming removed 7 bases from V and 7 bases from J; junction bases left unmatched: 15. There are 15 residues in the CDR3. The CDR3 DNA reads TGTGCCAGCATTGAGTTGGCGGGAGGAAAAAGGGAGCAGTACTTC. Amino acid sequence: CASIELAGGKREQYF.

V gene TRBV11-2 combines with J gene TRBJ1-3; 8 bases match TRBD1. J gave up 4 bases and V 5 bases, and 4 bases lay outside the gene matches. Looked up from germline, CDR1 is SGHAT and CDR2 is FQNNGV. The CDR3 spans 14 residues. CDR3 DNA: TGTGCCAGCAGCCAACGGACAGGGGGAAACACCATATATTTT. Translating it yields CASSQRTGGNTIYF.

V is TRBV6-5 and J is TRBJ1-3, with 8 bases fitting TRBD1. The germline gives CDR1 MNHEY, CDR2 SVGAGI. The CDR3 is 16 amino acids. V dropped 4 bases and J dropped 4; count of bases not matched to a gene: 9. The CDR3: CASSSDRGLSGNTIYF. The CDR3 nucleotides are TGTGCCAGCAGTTCTGACAGGGGACTATCAGGAAACACCATATATTTT.

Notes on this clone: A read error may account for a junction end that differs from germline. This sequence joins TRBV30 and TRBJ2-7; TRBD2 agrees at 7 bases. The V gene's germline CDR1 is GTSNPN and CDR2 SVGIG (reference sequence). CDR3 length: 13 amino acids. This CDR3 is CAWSVTGPSGFLF. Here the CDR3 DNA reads TGTGCCTGGAGTGTCACTGGTCCTAGCGGCTTCCTTTTC.

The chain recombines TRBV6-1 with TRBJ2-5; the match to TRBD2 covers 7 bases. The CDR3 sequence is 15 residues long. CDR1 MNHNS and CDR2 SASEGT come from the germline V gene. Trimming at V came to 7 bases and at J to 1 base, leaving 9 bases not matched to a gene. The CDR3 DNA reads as TGTGCCAGCACCTCCCTTCGGGGGGTCCAAGAGACCCAGTACTTC. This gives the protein CASTSLRGVQETQYF.